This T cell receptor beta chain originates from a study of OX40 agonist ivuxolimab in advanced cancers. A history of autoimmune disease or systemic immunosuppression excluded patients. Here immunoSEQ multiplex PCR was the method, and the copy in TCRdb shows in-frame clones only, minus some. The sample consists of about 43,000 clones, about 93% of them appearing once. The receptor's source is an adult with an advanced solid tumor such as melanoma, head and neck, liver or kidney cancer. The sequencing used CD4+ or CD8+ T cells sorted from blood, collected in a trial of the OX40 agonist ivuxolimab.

Here the CDR3 reads CASRRDRELFTEAFF. As DNA, the CDR3 is TGTGCCAGCAGGCGGGACAGGGAGTTATTCACTGAAGCTTTCTTT. This chain joins TRBV7-3 and TRBJ1-1, with TRBD1 matching over 9 bases. The V and J ends lost 6 bases and 4 bases, in that order; junction bases with no gene match: 9. The CDR3 is 15 residues long. Germline V CDR1 and CDR2: SGHTA, FQGTGA.